This T cell receptor (beta chain) was sequenced in a study of molecular identifiers for immune sequencing clone quantification. Methods described previously, with TCR primers listed, were used for bulk TCR libraries. One entry per CDR3 protein results from TCRdb running MiXCR on the PCR reads. Found here are 80,000 to 130,000 distinct CDR3 sequences, about 35% of them singletons; the top ten hold 4% to 5%. The CDR3 sequence is 17 residues long. J lost 1 base, V lost 4 bases, and 9 bases had no gene match. Germline V gene lookup returns CDR1 SGHTA and CDR2 FQGTGA. This clonotype has ten or more counts.

This sequence originates from a human donor in good health. Some libraries in this study had Jurkat cell RNA spiked in. V is TRBV7-3 and J is TRBJ2-3; TRBD2 aligns across 9 bases. Specimen: naive CD8+ T cells from blood, with Jurkat cell RNA spiked in. Documented subset: FACS-sorted CD8+CD4-CCR7+CD45RA+ naive T cells. The CDR3 region is CASSSPVAGAGTDTQYF. DNA for the CDR3: TGTGCCAGCAGCTCCCCAGTAGCGGGAGCGGGCACAGATACGCAGTATTTT.